This T cell receptor (beta chain) came from a study of radiotherapy plus CTLA-4 blockade in lung cancer. On the study more broadly: More than 15% of enrolled patients responded objectively, and 31% had disease control.

Chemo-refractory metastatic non-small-cell lung cancer patients were treated with focal radiation plus CTLA-4 blockade with ipilimumab. The CDR3 is 15 residues long. Germline loops: CDR1 MNHNS, CDR2 SASEGT. V was trimmed by 1 base and J by 3 bases, leaving 12 bases between them. Clones were sequenced by immunoSEQ multiplex PCR, and TCRdb holds only the in-frame ones, with some missing. The sample lists some 30,000 clones, approximately 78% seen once, with about 26% in the top ten. The specimen was peripheral blood, collected from a patient treated with radiotherapy plus ipilimumab. The receptor's source is a human donor with non-small cell lung cancer that progressed on radiotherapy plus ipilimumab. This chain links TRBV6-1 with TRBJ1-1; no clear D gene. CDR3 region: CASSEGGLWDTEAFF. The CDR3 coding sequence is TGTGCCAGCAGTGAAGGAGGGTTGTGGGACACTGAAGCTTTCTTT.